This entry concerns a single T cell receptor beta chain. In the original analysis: Estimates of nucleated cell counts were drawn from the amplification of reference gene primers. The repertoire was sequenced with immunoSEQ multiplex PCR; TCRdb's copy has only in-frame clones and lacks some. The V and J calls and the clone size are those of that table, but D and trimming were determined from the DNA. The repertoire holds under 300,000 clones, with approximately 90% as singletons. The data are from a study of blood T cell repertoires in COVID-19. Whole-study context: Some COVID-19 samples were acute and others convalescent; all came from the United States, Italy and Spain. T cells, B-cell-depleted T cells, or PBMCs provided the cDNA or gDNA that served as material.

Trimming cost V 5 bases and J 7 bases; bases outside gene matches: 11. The CDR3 length is 15 residues. The germline V gene has CDR1 SGHNT and CDR2 YENEEA. The V gene is TRBV11-3, the J gene TRBJ2-4, with 7 bases that match TRBD2. The material sequenced was peripheral blood. The source of this sequence is a man younger than 30 with active or convalescent COVID-19. CDR3 in amino acids: CASSPRGGRENIQYF. In DNA, the CDR3 is TGTGCCAGCAGCCCTAGAGGAGGGCGGGAGAACATTCAGTACTTC.